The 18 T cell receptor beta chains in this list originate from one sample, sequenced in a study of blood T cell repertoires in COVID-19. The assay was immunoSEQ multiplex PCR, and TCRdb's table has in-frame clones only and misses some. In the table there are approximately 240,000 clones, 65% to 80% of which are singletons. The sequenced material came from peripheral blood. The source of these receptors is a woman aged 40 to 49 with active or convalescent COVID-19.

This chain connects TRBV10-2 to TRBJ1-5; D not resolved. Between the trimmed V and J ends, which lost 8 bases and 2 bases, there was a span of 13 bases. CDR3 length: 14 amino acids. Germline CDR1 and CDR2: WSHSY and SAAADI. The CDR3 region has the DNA TGCGCCAGCGCCCTATCCGGGGGCAATCAGCCCCAGCATTTT. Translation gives CASALSGGNQPQHF.

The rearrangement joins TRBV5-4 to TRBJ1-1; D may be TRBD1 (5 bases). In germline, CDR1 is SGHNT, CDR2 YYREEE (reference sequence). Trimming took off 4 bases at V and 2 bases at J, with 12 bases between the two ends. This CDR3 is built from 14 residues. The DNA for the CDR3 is TGTGCCAGCAGCACGACAGTTGGCAACACTGAAGCTTTCTTT. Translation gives CASSTTVGNTEAFF.

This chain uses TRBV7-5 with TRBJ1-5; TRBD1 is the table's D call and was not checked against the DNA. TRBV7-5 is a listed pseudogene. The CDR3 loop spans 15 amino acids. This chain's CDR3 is CVRSLEAGGYQPQHF. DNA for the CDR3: TGTGTCAGAAGCTTAGAGGCAGGTGGCTATCAGCCCCAGCATTTT.

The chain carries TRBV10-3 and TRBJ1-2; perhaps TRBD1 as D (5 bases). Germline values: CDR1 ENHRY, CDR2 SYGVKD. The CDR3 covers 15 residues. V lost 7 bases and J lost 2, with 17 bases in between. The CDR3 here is CAITGGRGENYGYTF. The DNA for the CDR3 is TGTGCCATCACCGGGGGTCGGGGAGAAAACTATGGCTACACCTTC.

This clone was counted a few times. Here the CDR3 reads CAYRVWKGYGYTF. The CDR3 DNA follows: TGTGCCTACAGGGTGTGGAAGGGCTATGGCTACACCTTC. This chain joins TRBV30 and TRBJ1-2, with D possibly matching TRBD1 (6 bases). Germline CDR1 and CDR2: GTSNPN and SVGIG (reference sequence). The CDR3 spans 13 residues. The ends were cut back, 7 bases at V and 4 bases at J, with 16 bases in the middle.

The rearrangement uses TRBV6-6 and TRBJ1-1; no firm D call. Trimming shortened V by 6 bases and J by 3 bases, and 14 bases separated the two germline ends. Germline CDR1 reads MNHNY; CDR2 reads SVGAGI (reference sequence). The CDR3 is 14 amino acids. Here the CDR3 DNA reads TGTGCCAGCAGCCCCGCCGGCGGCGACACTGAAGCTTTCTTT. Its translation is CASSPAGGDTEAFF.

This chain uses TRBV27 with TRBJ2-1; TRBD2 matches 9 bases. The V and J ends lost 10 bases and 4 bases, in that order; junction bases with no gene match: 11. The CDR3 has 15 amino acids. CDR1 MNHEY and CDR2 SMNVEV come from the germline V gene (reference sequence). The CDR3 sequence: CATRIAGESYNEQFF. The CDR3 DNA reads TGTGCCACCAGGATAGCGGGGGAATCGTACAATGAGCAGTTCTTC.

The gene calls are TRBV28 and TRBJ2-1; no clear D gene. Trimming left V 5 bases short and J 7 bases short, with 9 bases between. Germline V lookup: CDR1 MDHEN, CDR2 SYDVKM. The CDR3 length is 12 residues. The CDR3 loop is CASSPTRNEQFF. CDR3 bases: TGTGCCAGCAGTCCTACTCGGAATGAGCAGTTCTTC. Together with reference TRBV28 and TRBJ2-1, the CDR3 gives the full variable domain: DVKVTQSSRYLVKRTGEKVFLECVQDMDHENMFWYRQDPGLGLRLIYFSYDVKMKEKGDIPEGYSVSREKKERFSLILESASTNQTSMYLCASSPTRNEQFFGPGTRLTVL.

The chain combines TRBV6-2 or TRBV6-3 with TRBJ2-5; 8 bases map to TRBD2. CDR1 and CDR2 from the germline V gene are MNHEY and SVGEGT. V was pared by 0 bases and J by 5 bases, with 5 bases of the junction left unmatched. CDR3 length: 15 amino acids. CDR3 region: CASSYSARGVETQYF. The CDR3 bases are TGTGCCAGCAGTTACTCGGCGCGGGGGGTGGAGACCCAGTACTTC.

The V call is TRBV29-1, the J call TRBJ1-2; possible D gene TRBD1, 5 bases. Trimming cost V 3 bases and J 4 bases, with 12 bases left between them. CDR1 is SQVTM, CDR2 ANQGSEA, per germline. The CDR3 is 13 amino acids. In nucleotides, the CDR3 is TGCAGCGTTGAGATACAGGCCCCCTATGGCTACACCTTC. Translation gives CSVEIQAPYGYTF.

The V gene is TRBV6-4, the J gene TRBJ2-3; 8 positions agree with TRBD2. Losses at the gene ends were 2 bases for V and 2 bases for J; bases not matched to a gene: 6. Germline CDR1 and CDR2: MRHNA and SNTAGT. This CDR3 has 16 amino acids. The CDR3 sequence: CASSDTAGGFTDTQYF. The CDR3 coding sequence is TGTGCCAGCAGTGACACGGCGGGGGGATTCACAGATACGCAGTATTTT.

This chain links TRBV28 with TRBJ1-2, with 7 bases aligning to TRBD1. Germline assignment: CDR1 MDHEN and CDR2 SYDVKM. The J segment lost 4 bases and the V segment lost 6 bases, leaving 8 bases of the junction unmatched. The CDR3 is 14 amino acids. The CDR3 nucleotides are TGTGCCAGCAGATCGACAGGGATCGTCTATGGCTACACCTTC. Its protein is CASRSTGIVYGYTF.

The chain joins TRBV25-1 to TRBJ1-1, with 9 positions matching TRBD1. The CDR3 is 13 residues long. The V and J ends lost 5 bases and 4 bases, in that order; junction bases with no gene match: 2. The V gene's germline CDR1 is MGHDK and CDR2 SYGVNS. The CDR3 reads CASSTTGGTEAFF. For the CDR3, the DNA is TGTGCCAGCAGTACGACAGGGGGCACTGAAGCTTTCTTT.

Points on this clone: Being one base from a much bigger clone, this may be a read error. Here the CDR3 reads CASSWTGNSNQPQHF. The DNA for the CDR3 is TGTGCCAGCAGTTGGACAGGGAATAGCAATCAGCCCCAGCATTTT. The gene calls are TRBV27 and TRBJ1-5; 8 positions match TRBD1. Germline V gene lookup returns CDR1 MNHEY and CDR2 SMNVEV (reference sequence). The CDR3 has 15 amino acids. J lost 0 bases, V lost 4 bases, and 2 bases had no gene match.

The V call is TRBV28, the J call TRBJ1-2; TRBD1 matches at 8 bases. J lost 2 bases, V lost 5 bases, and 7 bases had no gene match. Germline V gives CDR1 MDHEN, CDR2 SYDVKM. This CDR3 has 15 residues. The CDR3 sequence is CASSPQTGVNYGYTF. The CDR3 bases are TGTGCCAGCAGTCCTCAGACAGGGGTCAACTATGGCTACACCTTC.

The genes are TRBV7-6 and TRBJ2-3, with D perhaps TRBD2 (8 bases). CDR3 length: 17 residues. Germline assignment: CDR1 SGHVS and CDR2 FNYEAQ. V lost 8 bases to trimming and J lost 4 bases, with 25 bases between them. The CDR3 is CASAQGSGGTFADTQYF. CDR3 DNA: TGTGCCAGCGCACAGGGGAGCGGGGGTACTTTCGCAGATACGCAGTATTTT. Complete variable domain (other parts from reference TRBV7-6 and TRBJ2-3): GAGVSQSPRYKVTKRGQDVALRCDPISGHVSLYWYRQALGQGPEFLTYFNYEAQQDKSGLPNDRFSAERPEGSISTLTIQRTEQRDSAMYRCASAQGSGGTFADTQYFGPGTRLTVL.

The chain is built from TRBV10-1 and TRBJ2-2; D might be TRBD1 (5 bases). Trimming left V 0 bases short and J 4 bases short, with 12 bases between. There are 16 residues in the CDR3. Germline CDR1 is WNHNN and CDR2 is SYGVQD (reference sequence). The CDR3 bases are TGCGCCAGCAGTGAGTCGAAGCAGGGAAGCACCGGGGAGCTGTTTTTT. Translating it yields CASSESKQGSTGELFF.

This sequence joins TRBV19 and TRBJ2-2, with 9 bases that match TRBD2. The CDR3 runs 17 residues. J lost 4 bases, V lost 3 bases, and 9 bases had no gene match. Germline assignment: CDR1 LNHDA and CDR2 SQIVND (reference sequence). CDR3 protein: CASSIQAGGPITGELFF. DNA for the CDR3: TGTGCCAGTAGTATTCAGGCGGGGGGGCCGATCACCGGGGAGCTGTTTTTT.